The 18 T cell receptor beta chains in this list originate from one sample, sequenced in a study of blood T cell repertoires in COVID-19. Only in-frame clones appear in the TCRdb table, and some are missing; sequencing was by immunoSEQ multiplex PCR. In the table there are around 150,000 clones, over 60% of which are singletons. Sequencing was done on a sample of peripheral blood. These receptors originate from a man in his fifties or sixties with acute or convalescent COVID-19.

The chain joins TRBV29-1 to TRBJ2-5; tentative D call: TRBD2 (10 bases). The germline V and J ends were trimmed by 5 bases and 7 bases, with 23 bases remaining between them. This CDR3 spans 15 amino acids. CDR1 is SQVTM, CDR2 ANQGSEA, per germline. CDR3 DNA sequence: TGCAGCGTTACTAGCGGGACAGGGTTATCGCGGACCCAGTACTTC. Amino acids: CSVTSGTGLSRTQYF. The full variable domain, with the rest looked up from reference TRBV29-1 and TRBJ2-5, is SAVISQKPSRDICQRGTSLTIQCQVDSQVTMMFWYRQQPGQSLTLIATANQGSEATYESGFVIDKFPISRPNLTFSTLTVSNMSPEDSSIYLCSVTSGTGLSRTQYFGPGTRLLVL.

The chain couples TRBV7-2 to TRBJ1-2; D possibly corresponds to TRBD1 (6 bases). CDR1 is SGHTA, CDR2 FQGNSA, per germline. The CDR3 runs 17 residues. Trimming cost V 1 base and J 6 bases, with 21 bases left between them. This CDR3 reads CASSLGSRGDRRHGYTF. The DNA for the CDR3 is TGTGCCAGCAGCTTAGGGTCCCGGGGTGACAGGAGGCATGGCTACACCTTC.

The rearrangement links TRBV5-1 to TRBJ2-2, with D possibly being TRBD2 (7 bases). In germline, CDR1 is SGHRS, CDR2 YFSETQ. V was shortened by 2 bases and J by 6 bases, with 17 bases between the two germline ends. The CDR3 is 16 residues long. CDR3 in DNA: TGCGCCAGCAGCTTCGCGGGGGCCGAGGGACCCGGGGAGCTGTTTTTT. Translation: CASSFAGAEGPGELFF. The entire variable domain, with the rest obtained from reference TRBV5-1 and TRBJ2-2, is as follows: KAGVTQTPRYLIKTRGQQVTLSCSPISGHRSVSWYQQTPGQGLQFLFEYFSETQRNKGNFPGRFSGRQFSNSRSEMNVSTLELGDSALYLCASSFAGAEGPGELFFGEGSRLTVL.

The chain links TRBV6-5 to TRBJ2-3, with 8 bases identical to TRBD1. Germline CDR1 and CDR2: MNHEY and SVGAGI. There are 14 residues in the CDR3. J gave up 0 bases and V 5 bases, and 1 base lay outside the gene matches. Here the CDR3 reads CASSRQGSTDTQYF. Here the CDR3 DNA reads TGTGCCAGCAGTAGACAGGGGAGCACAGATACGCAGTATTTT.

This CDR3 reads CASNYLGADNGYTF. DNA of the CDR3: TGTGCCAGCAACTACCTAGGGGCCGATAATGGCTACACCTTC. This sequence joins TRBV6-5 and TRBJ1-2; D is possibly TRBD1 (5 bases). The germline V gene encodes CDR1 MNHEY and CDR2 SVGAGI. V lost 7 bases to trimming and J lost 6 bases, with 18 bases between them. This CDR3 contains 14 residues.

This clone was observed a handful of times. The chain has TRBV6-1 and TRBJ1-5, with D unresolved. The germline V gene encodes CDR1 MNHNS and CDR2 SASEGT. V dropped 1 base and J dropped 7 bases, with 8 bases sitting between them. The CDR3 loop spans 13 amino acids. The chain's CDR3 is CASSEVPTQPQHF. Here the CDR3 DNA reads TGTGCCAGCAGTGAAGTCCCCACACAGCCCCAGCATTTT.

The CDR3 DNA follows: TGTGCCAGCAGCTTGGCAGGGGCCTCCTACGAGCAGTACTTC. It translates to CASSLAGASYEQYF. The chain combines TRBV5-6 with TRBJ2-7; D possibly corresponds to TRBD1 (6 bases). Between the trimmed V and J ends, which lost 0 bases and 0 bases, there was a span of 7 bases. CDR3 size: 14 residues. The V gene's germline CDR1 is SGHDT and CDR2 YYEEEE.

The chain joins TRBV2 to TRBJ1-4; 9 bases are a match to TRBD1. This CDR3 has 12 amino acids. J was trimmed by 11 bases and V by 6 bases; bases with no gene match: 4. In germline, CDR1 is SNHLY, CDR2 FYNNEI. The chain's CDR3 is CASRDRGLKLFF. DNA of the CDR3: TGTGCCAGCAGGGACAGGGGATTGAAACTGTTTTTT.

This chain connects TRBV11-2 to TRBJ2-7; D uncertain. The CDR3 has 12 amino acids. Germline V lookup: CDR1 SGHAT, CDR2 FQNNGV. V was pared by 7 bases and J by 2 bases, with 9 bases between. As DNA, the CDR3 is TGTGCCAGCACCAGTGGCCCCTACGAGCAGTACTTC. The encoded protein is CASTSGPYEQYF.

This clone was detected a few times. The V and J genes are TRBV5-4 and TRBJ2-5, with D tentatively TRBD2 (5 bases). There are 14 residues in the CDR3. V dropped 4 bases and J dropped 0 bases, with 10 bases sitting between them. Per germline, CDR1 SGHNT and CDR2 YYREEE (reference sequence). CDR3 residues: CASSPEEYQETQYF. The DNA for the CDR3 is TGTGCCAGCAGCCCGGAGGAGTACCAAGAGACCCAGTACTTC.

This clone was counted a single time. The V gene is TRBV2, the J gene TRBJ1-1; a possible D gene is TRBD1 (6 bases). The germline V gene has CDR1 SNHLY and CDR2 FYNNEI. CDR3 length: 15 amino acids. Between the trimmed V and J ends, which lost 0 bases and 1 base, there was a span of 9 bases. The CDR3 region is CASSEAGAANTEAFF. CDR3 DNA: TGTGCCAGCAGTGAAGCGGGGGCAGCGAACACTGAAGCTTTCTTT.

The sample holds one count of this clone. The J gene is TRBJ2-2, the V gene TRBV24-1; possible D gene TRBD1, 6 bases. The V end was cut by 4 bases, the J end by 6 bases, with 11 bases between. The germline V gene has CDR1 KGHDR and CDR2 SFDVKD. CDR3 length: 14 residues. The CDR3 reads CATSETGISGELFF. CDR3 sequence (DNA): TGTGCCACCAGTGAAACAGGGATTTCCGGGGAGCTGTTTTTT.

There are a few counts of this clone. The chain links TRBV10-3 to TRBJ2-7, with D possibly matching TRBD1 (7 bases). Germline V gene data show CDR1 as ENHRY and CDR2 as SYGVKD. CDR3 size: 12 residues. The CDR3 nucleotides are TGTGCTTCGACAGGGACTTCCTACGAGCAGTACTTC. It yields the protein CASTGTSYEQYF.

The CDR3 spells CASSLQDRDEAFF. The CDR3 DNA reads as TGCGCCAGCAGCTTGCAGGACAGGGATGAAGCTTTCTTT. The chain couples TRBV5-1 to TRBJ1-1; 8 bases line up with TRBD1. This CDR3 has 13 residues. Germline-derived CDR1 and CDR2 are SGHRS and YFSETQ. V lost 1 base and J lost 7; bases outside the gene matches: 3.

This chain connects TRBV25-1 to TRBJ2-3, with TRBD1 matching 9 bases. Trimming at V came to 3 bases and at J to 6 bases, leaving 7 bases not matched to a gene. The CDR3 extends over 15 amino acids. Germline V CDR1 and CDR2: MGHDK, SYGVNS. CDR3 protein: CASSDGTGSGDTQYF. The CDR3 DNA follows: TGTGCCAGCAGTGATGGGACAGGGTCGGGGGATACGCAGTATTTT.

This chain joins TRBV5-1 and TRBJ2-7; TRBD2 agrees at 15 bases. In germline, CDR1 is SGHRS, CDR2 YFSETQ. The J segment lost 3 bases and the V segment lost 4 bases, leaving 11 bases of the junction unmatched. The CDR3 extends over 18 amino acids. Here the CDR3 reads CASSPGLAGGGVVYEQYF. The CDR3 DNA is TGCGCCAGCAGCCCGGGACTAGCGGGGGGAGGAGTGGTCTACGAGCAGTACTTC.

The V and J genes are TRBV21-1 and TRBJ2-6; TRBD2, the D gene given by the table, was not confirmed from the DNA. TRBV21-1 is noted as a pseudogene. The CDR3 sequence is 17 residues long. This chain's CDR3 is CASSKERRCSGANVLTF. CDR3 sequence (DNA): TGTGCCAGCAGCAAAGAACGGCGGTGCTCTGGGGCCAACGTCCTGACTTTC.

The chain combines TRBV7-6 with TRBJ1-2; a weak D match, TRBD1 (5 bases). CDR3 length: 16 residues. Looked up from germline, CDR1 is SGHVS and CDR2 is FNYEAQ. V was shortened by 3 bases and J by 0 bases, with 14 bases between the two germline ends. The CDR3 nucleotides are TGTGCCAGCAGCTTGCGTCCAGGGACTACTAACTATGGCTACACCTTC. Translated, it gives CASSLRPGTTNYGYTF.